Listed below are T cell receptor beta chains from one sample, sequenced in a study of T cell changes during pregnancy in multiple sclerosis. Measured with immunoSEQ multiplex PCR; TCRdb has only the in-frame clones, and not every one. The sample comprises about 92,000 clones, 90% to 95% of which are singletons, and roughly 4.5% rests with the top ten. The material sequenced was peripheral blood, taken in the first trimester of pregnancy. These receptors all come from a female donor with multiple sclerosis, enrolled in a pregnancy study. CDR3s include the opening cysteine and the closing phenylalanine or tryptophan. D genes are given only for firm matches. Size is omitted from some rows. Given values are once, few, many or a class for expanded clones.

15 once TRBJ2-7 TRBD2 TRBV5-1 TGCGCCAGCAGCTTGTGGGCAGGGAGGGAAAACGAGCAGTACTTC CASSLWAGRENEQYF
15 few TRBJ2-3 NA TRBV5-1 TGCGCCAGCAGCTTGGGATTAGAGATCACAGATACGCAGTATTTT CASSLGLEITDTQYF
16 NA TRBJ1-2 NA TRBV21-1 TGTGCCAGCAGCAGGACAGGGTTTATACTATTCTATGGCTACACCTTC CASSRTGFILFYGYTF
13 NA TRBJ2-5 TRBD2 TRBV7-2 TGTGCCAGCAGCTTCGGCGGGAGTGAGACCCAGTACTTC CASSFGGSETQYF
17 NA TRBJ1-1 NA TRBV5-1 TGCGCCAGCAGCTTGGATAACTCTCCAGGGTCGAACACTGAAGCTTTCTTT CASSLDNSPGSNTEAFF
12 NA TRBJ1-5 NA TRBV21-1 TGTGCCACGAGGGTTAGCAATCAGCCCCAGCATTTT CATRVSNQPQHF
14 NA TRBJ2-7 TRBD1 TRBV7-9 TGTGCCAGCAGCCCCGGGACAGGAGGGTACGAGCAGTACTTC CASSPGTGGYEQYF
12 NA TRBJ1-6 TRBD1 TRBV29-1 TGCAGCCGGACAGGGGGCGAGTCACCCCTCCACTTT CSRTGGESPLHF
13 NA TRBJ1-5 NA TRBV6-5 TGTGCCAGCAGCCCGACAGTCAATCAGCCCCAGCATTTT CASSPTVNQPQHF
14 NA TRBJ1-1 NA TRBV19 TGTGCCAGTAGTATCGTCGGTGGGAACACTGAAGCTTTCTTT CASSIVGGNTEAFF
18 NA TRBJ1-1 NA TRBV10-3 TGTGCCATCAGTGAGTCGAGTGCAGACAATTTAATGAACACTGAAGCTTTCTTT CAISESSADNLMNTEAFF
13 NA TRBJ2-1 TRBD2 TRBV2 TGTGCCAGCACGGGGGGCTCCTACAATGAGCAGTTCTTC CASTGGSYNEQFF
15 NA TRBJ2-3 TRBD1 TRBV6-5 TGTGCCAGCAGTTACTCCCAGGGGGAAGCAGATACGCAGTATTTT CASSYSQGEADTQYF
13 NA TRBJ2-2 NA TRBV27 TGTGCCAGCAGTTCATGGGAGACCGGGGAGCTGTTTTTT CASSSWETGELFF
17 NA TRBJ1-2 TRBD1 TRBV7-8 TGTGCCAGCAGCTTAGCGCGGACAGGCTTATATAACTATGGCTACACCTTC CASSLARTGLYNYGYTF
17 NA TRBJ1-2 TRBD1 TRBV19 TGTGCCAGTAGTATAATACCCCCGGACAGGGCCGATTATGGCTACACCTTC CASSIIPPDRADYGYTF
15 NA TRBJ1-1 NA TRBV30 TGTGCCTGGAGTGTAGGGGTTAGAGCGAACACTGAAGCTTTCTTT CAWSVGVRANTEAFF
18 NA TRBJ1-6 NA TRBV7-9 TGTGCCAGCAGCTTCTCCCTTGGGGGGATGGAGGGAAATTCACCCCTCCACTTT CASSFSLGGMEGNSPLHF
19 NA TRBJ2-2 TRBD2 TRBV27 TGTGCCAGCAGTTTCAAGGGACTAGCGGGGAGTAAAGCCTCCGGGGAGCTGTTTTTT CASSFKGLAGSKASGELFF
13 NA TRBJ1-1 NA TRBV6-6 TGTGCCAGCAGAAGGGGACAAAACACTGAAGCTTTCTTT CASRRGQNTEAFF
12 NA TRBJ2-7 NA TRBV9 TGTGCCAGCAGCGTCCAGGGTTCCGAGCAGTACTTC CASSVQGSEQYF
12 NA TRBJ2-5 NA TRBV11-2 TGTGCCAGCTCTTGGGGAGGAGAGACCCAGTACTTC CASSWGGETQYF
18 NA TRBJ2-5 TRBD2 TRBV7-2 TGTGCCAGCAGCTTAGCCCCTCTGACGTCTAGCGGGGGTGGGACCCAGTACTTC CASSLAPLTSSGGGTQYF
13 once TRBJ1-2 NA TRBV6-6 TGTGCCAGCAACCAAGTCCAGGGCTATGGCTACACCTTC CASNQVQGYGYTF
17 NA TRBJ2-5 TRBD2 TRBV30 TGTGCCTGGGGTAGATACGAGAGCGGGGGGGCCGGAGAGACCCAGTACTTC CAWGRYESGGAGETQYF
12 NA TRBJ1-1 NA TRBV6-6 TGTGCCAGCAGCCAAGGGGGAACTGAAGCTTTCTTT CASSQGGTEAFF
16 NA TRBJ1-1 TRBD1 TRBV7-6 TGTGCCAGCAGCTTAGGGACAGGGGGCATTAACACTGAAGCTTTCTTT CASSLGTGGINTEAFF
17 NA TRBJ1-2 NA TRBV12-2 TGTGCAAGTCGCCCAAAGAGGCGGGGACCCCCTAGCTATGGCTACACCTTC CASRPKRRGPPSYGYTF
18 NA TRBJ2-4 NA TRBV9 TGTGCCAGCAGCGTAGAAGCGAGCGGGCTTAGGGCCAAAAACATTCAGTACTTC CASSVEASGLRAKNIQYF
12 NA TRBJ1-5 NA TRBV19 TGTGCCAGTAATGTCGGCAATCAGCCCCAGCATTTT CASNVGNQPQHF
14 NA TRBJ1-1 NA TRBV6-1 TGTGCCAGCAGCGCCTATCTAATGAACACTGAAGCTTTCTTT CASSAYLMNTEAFF
16 NA TRBJ1-2 TRBD1 TRBV5-1 TGCGCCAGCAGCTGGAGGACAGGACCTGCTAACTATGGCTACACCTTC CASSWRTGPANYGYTF
12 NA TRBJ2-3 NA TRBV2 TGTGCCAGCAGGGGGGCCGGGGATACGCAGTATTTT CASRGAGDTQYF
11 NA TRBJ1-1 NA TRBV6-6 TGTGCCAGCAACGGGGGTCGGTTTGCTTTCTTT CASNGGRFAFF
14 NA TRBJ1-2 TRBD1 TRBV6-1 TGTGCCAGCAGTGAAGGTCACAGGGGGTACGGCTACACCTTC CASSEGHRGYGYTF
14 NA TRBJ2-2 TRBD2 TRBV10-1 TGCGCCAGCTCTAGCGGGGGGGCTCCCGGGGAGCTGTTTTTT CASSSGGAPGELFF
13 NA TRBJ1-1 NA TRBV29-1 TGCAGCGTTGCGGGGGGAAGGATCACTGAAGCTTTCTTT CSVAGGRITEAFF
16 NA TRBJ1-6 NA TRBV9 TGTGCCAGCAGCACCCCCCGGGACAAAATCAATTCACCCCTCCACTTT CASSTPRDKINSPLHF
16 NA TRBJ2-6 TRBD2 TRBV19 TGTGCCACTGAACCGGGGGGGGAAGCTGGGGCCAACGTCCTGACTTTC CATEPGGEAGANVLTF